The clone carrying this T cell receptor (beta chain) was seen many times. Its antigen is not known. This entry comes from a study of T cell repertoires in cytomegalovirus infection. The overall study: Public TCR beta signatures indicated both CMV infection and matching HLA type. General observations from the study: Carriers of CMV and the relevant HLA type were discriminated by public TCR beta frequency. Ex vivo responses were dominated by HLA-C-restricted CMV-specific TCR beta clonotypes.

The germline V gene encodes CDR1 LGHNA and CDR2 YSLEER. The CDR3 sequence is 12 residues long. Trimming took 7 bases from V and 9 from J; bases not matched to a gene: 7. TCRdb redid the calling of the reads with MiXCR, one entry per CDR3 protein. The repertoire holds some 200,000 distinct CDR3 sequences, about a tenth seen once, with about 4.6% in the top ten. Material for sequencing was PBMCs. J is TRBJ2-3 and V is TRBV4-3; 7 bases are a match to TRBD2. The receptor's source is a human donor in good health (CMV status not recorded). Some clones in this sample may be carry-over from other donors' samples. The CDR3 DNA reads as TGCGCCAGCAAGGATGGGAGGGGAACGCAGTATTTT. Protein sequence: CASKDGRGTQYF.